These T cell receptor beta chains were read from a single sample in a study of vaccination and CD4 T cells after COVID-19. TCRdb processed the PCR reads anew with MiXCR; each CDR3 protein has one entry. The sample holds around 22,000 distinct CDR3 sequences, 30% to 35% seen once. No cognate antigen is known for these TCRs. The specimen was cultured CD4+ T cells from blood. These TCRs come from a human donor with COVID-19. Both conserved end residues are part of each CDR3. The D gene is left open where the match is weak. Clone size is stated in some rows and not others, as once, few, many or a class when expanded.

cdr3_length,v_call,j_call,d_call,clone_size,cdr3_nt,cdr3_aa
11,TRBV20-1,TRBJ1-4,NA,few,TGCAGTGCTCCACTCAATGAAAAACTGTTTTTT,CSAPLNEKLFF
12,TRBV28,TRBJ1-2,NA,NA,TGTGCCAGCACCACATCCGACTATGGCTACACCTTC,CASTTSDYGYTF
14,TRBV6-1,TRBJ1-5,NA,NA,TGTGCCAGCAGTGAAAGCAGGGGAAATCAGCCCCAGCATTTT,CASSESRGNQPQHF
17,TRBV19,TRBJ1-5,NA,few,TGTGCCAGTAGGACTCAGGGGTTGGGGCGTAGCAATCAGCCCCAGCATTTT,CASRTQGLGRSNQPQHF
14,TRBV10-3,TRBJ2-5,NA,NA,TGTGCCATCAGTGATAGCAGTTCTCAAGAGACCCAGTACTTC,CAISDSSSQETQYF
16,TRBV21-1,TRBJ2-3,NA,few,TGTGCCAGCAGCAAAGGGCAGGGGGCTAGCACAGATACGCAGTATTTT,CASSKGQGASTDTQYF
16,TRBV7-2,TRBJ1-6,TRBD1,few,TGTGCCAGCAGCTTATATCAGGGGGCCGGCCGTTCACCCCTCCACTTT,CASSLYQGAGRSPLHF
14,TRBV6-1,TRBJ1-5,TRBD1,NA,TGTGCCAGCAGCGCCGGGACAGCTAATCAGCCCCAGCATTTT,CASSAGTANQPQHF
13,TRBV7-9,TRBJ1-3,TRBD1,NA,TGTGCCAGCAGACAGGGGTTAGGAAACACCATATATTTT,CASRQGLGNTIYF
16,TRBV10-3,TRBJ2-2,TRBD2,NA,TGTGCCATCAGGGTTTCTAGCGGAGCGAACACCGGGGAGCTGTTTTTT,CAIRVSSGANTGELFF
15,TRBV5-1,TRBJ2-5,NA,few,TGCGCCAGCAGCTCAAATACAGGGTCCGGGAAGACCCAGTACTTC,CASSSNTGSGKTQYF
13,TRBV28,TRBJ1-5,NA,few,TGTGCCAGCATAAGCGGGGTCGCTCAGCCCCAGCATTTT,CASISGVAQPQHF
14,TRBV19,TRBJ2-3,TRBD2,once,TGTGCCAGTAGTATCCCGACTAGCCCAGATACGCAGTATTTT,CASSIPTSPDTQYF
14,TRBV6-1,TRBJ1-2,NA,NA,TGTGCCAGCAGGGGGGAAGGGGACATCTATGGCTACACCTTC,CASRGEGDIYGYTF
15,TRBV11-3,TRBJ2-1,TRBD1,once,TGTGCCAGCAGTGACAGGGGGATCTCCTACAATGAGCAGTTCTTC,CASSDRGISYNEQFF
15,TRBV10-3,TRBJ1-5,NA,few,TGTGCCATCAGTGAGAAAGGACAGTGGAATCAGCCCCAGCATTTT,CAISEKGQWNQPQHF
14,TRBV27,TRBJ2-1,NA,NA,TGTGCCAGCAGTTTATCAGGGGAATACAATGAGCAGTTCTTC,CASSLSGEYNEQFF
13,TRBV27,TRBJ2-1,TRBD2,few,TGTGCCAGCAGAATGAGCGGGGGATATGAGCAGTTCTTC,CASRMSGGYEQFF
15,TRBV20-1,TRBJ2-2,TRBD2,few,TGCAGTGCGATGCTAGCGGGGGGGCCTAGAGGGGAGCTGTTTTTT,CSAMLAGGPRGELFF
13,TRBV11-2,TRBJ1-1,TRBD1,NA,TGTGCCAGCAGCGCGAACAGGGGCACTGAAGCTTTCTTT,CASSANRGTEAFF
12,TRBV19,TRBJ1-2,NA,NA,TGTGCCAGTAGTGTCGATACCGGGGGCTACACCTTC,CASSVDTGGYTF
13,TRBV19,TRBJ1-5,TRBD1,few,TGTGCCAGTGCCGACAGGGGCAATCAGCCCCAGCATTTT,CASADRGNQPQHF
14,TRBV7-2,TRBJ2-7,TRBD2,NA,TGTGCCAGCAGGCCCGGGACTAGCGGGTTCGAGCAGTACTTC,CASRPGTSGFEQYF
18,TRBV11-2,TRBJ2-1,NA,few,TGTGCCAGCAGCTTCGGCGGGGCCGTAATGAGCTCCTACAATGAGCAGTTCTTC,CASSFGGAVMSSYNEQFF
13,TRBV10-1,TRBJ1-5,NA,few,TGCGCCAGCAGTTTGGGGGGCGGTCAGCCCCAGCATTTT,CASSLGGGQPQHF
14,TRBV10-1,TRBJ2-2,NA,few,TGCGCCAGCAGTGCGTTATCGAACACCGGGGAGCTGTTTTTT,CASSALSNTGELFF
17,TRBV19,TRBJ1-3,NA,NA,TGTGCCAGTAGTATAGTAGGAGGGGGGAAATCTGGAAACACCATATATTTT,CASSIVGGGKSGNTIYF
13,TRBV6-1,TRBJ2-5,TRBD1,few,TGTGCCAGCGACCGGGACAGGGCCGAGACCCAGTACTTC,CASDRDRAETQYF
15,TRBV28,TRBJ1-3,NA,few,TGTGCCAGCGCCCGGGGGGTCAGCTCTGGAAACACCATATATTTT,CASARGVSSGNTIYF
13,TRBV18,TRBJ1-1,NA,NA,TGTGCCAGCTCACCTCTCCAGGGAACTGAAGCTTTCTTT,CASSPLQGTEAFF
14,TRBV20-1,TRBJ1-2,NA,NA,TGCAGTGCTAGAGATACCCGGATTAACTATGGCTACACCTTC,CSARDTRINYGYTF
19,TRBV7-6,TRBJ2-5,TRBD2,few,TGTGCCAGCAGCTTACTGGGGTCGAGCCTAGCGGGGGGGCCAGAGACCCAGTACTTC,CASSLLGSSLAGGPETQYF
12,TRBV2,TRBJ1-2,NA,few,TGTGCCAGCAGTGTAGACCGCTATGGCTACACCTTC,CASSVDRYGYTF
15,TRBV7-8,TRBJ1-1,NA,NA,TGTGCCAGCAGCTCCAGGGCAGGGCCGAACACTGAAGCTTTCTTT,CASSSRAGPNTEAFF
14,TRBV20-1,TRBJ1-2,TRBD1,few,TGCAGTGCTAGAGATCGGACAGGACCCTATGGCTACACCTTC,CSARDRTGPYGYTF
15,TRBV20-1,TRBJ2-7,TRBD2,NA,TGCAGTGCTACCAAGCGGGGTAGCTTCTCCTACGAGCAGTACTTC,CSATKRGSFSYEQYF
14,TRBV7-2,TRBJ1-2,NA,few,TGTGCCAGCAGCTCGCGGCAGATCAACTATGGCTACACCTTC,CASSSRQINYGYTF